Listed below are T cell receptor beta chains from one sample, sequenced in a study of shared clonotypes between healthy human individuals. Libraries were prepared by immunoSEQ multiplex PCR; TCRdb keeps only in-frame clonotypes and omits some of them. Counted here are approximately 640,000 clones, around 90% occurring once; the ten biggest clones make up 30% to 40%. The sequenced material came from memory CD8+ T cells from PBMCs. Receptors were obtained from a man between 18 and 35 years old in good health. Some clones in this sample may be carry-over from other donors' samples. CDR3s include the opening cysteine and the closing phenylalanine or tryptophan. The order of the fields is CDR3 protein, V gene.

CDR3: CASSPSGGPYGYTF
V: TRBV13

CDR3: CASRRGQGMGNEQFF
V: TRBV7-3

CDR3: CASSPLGGRGNEQFF
V: TRBV7-3

CDR3: CASSPPRRGLKDYEQFF
V: TRBV18

CDR3: CASRVDRGLNQPQHF
V: TRBV2

CDR3: CASSFRAGAYNEQFF
V: TRBV7-8

CDR3: CASSFSDGLAGVYEQFF
V: TRBV28

CDR3: CASSEVGVGASPPGANVLTF
V: TRBV2

CDR3: CASSLTGSTYNEQFF
V: TRBV7-3

CDR3: CASSPRGTYEQYF
V: TRBV4-3

CDR3: CASSQISTDTQYF
V: TRBV2

CDR3: CASSGLAGYEQYF
V: TRBV7-9

CDR3: CASSLTTGGEKLFF
V: TRBV7-9

CDR3: CASSQFRWRENYNEQFF
V: TRBV28

CDR3: CASSESGRMLSTDTQYF
V: TRBV2

CDR3: CASSLGAAVYEQYF
V: TRBV5-6

CDR3: CASSIAVNNYGYTF
V: TRBV19

CDR3: CASSLVGQDRGYTF
V: TRBV7-9

CDR3: CASRRKRETTDTQYF
V: TRBV28

CDR3: CASSEAQSSNQPQHF
V: TRBV2

CDR3: CASSSRASNYGYTF
V: TRBV7-3

CDR3: CASSVDSDFAAFF
V: TRBV5-6

CDR3: CASSLYPSGVSNEKLFF
V: TRBV27

CDR3: CASSLVAALGNQPQHF
V: TRBV7-8

CDR3: CASSQDYQRGLVYEQYF
V: TRBV4-2

CDR3: CASSQSAGRVNQPQHF
V: TRBV16

CDR3: CASSWGAGYTF
V: TRBV28

CDR3: CASSQKDRIYGYTF
V: TRBV4-3

CDR3: CASSFGSAEAFF
V: TRBV7-9

CDR3: CASSLRGGYTF
V: TRBV28

CDR3: CASSIADSNYGYTF
V: TRBV19

CDR3: CASSPPRGWVSPNLEAFF
V: TRBV7-8

CDR3: CASSPRGNYQETQYF
V: TRBV13

CDR3: CASSYSLGFSGYGYTF
V: TRBV6-6

CDR3: CAWEGGYEQYF
V: TRBV30

CDR3: CASAKKSSRTGARDTQYF
V: TRBV28

CDR3: CASRTSGSNTEAFF
V: TRBV28

CDR3: CASSQPRETHNEQFF
V: TRBV4-1

CDR3: CASSFEGPGGGPYEQYF
V: TRBV5-6

CDR3: CASSPDRGYEQFF
V: TRBV7-8

CDR3: CASSTAGSRTGELFF
V: TRBV9

CDR3: CASRLGQVSNYGYTF
V: TRBV28

CDR3: CSVRTGYSNQPQHF
V: TRBV29-1

CDR3: CASRPRDGFFRANVLTF
V: TRBV10-1

CDR3: CASSLGSEQYF
V: TRBV27

CDR3: CASSGGQGVVDTQYF
V: TRBV9

CDR3: CASSFALGETQYF
V: TRBV28

CDR3: CAISLNNEQFF
V: TRBV10-3

CDR3: CASSRGQVLYQETQYF
V: TRBV7-8

CDR3: CAWSVGTGPREGYTF
V: TRBV30

CDR3: CASSLVGLAGWYEQYF
V: TRBV28

CDR3: CASSLGVGLYGYTF
V: TRBV5-1

CDR3: CASSVGDGSYEQYF
V: TRBV9

CDR3: CASCDRGRGVNTGELFF
V: TRBV2

CDR3: CASSQGTSLYEQYF
V: TRBV7-6

CDR3: CASSYARSGANVLTF
V: TRBV28

CDR3: CASIPDDATNEKLFF
V: TRBV28

CDR3: CASSLFRSTNEKLFF
V: TRBV11-2

CDR3: CASSLKARLVPAYEQYF
V: TRBV28